A single sample gave rise to the 24 T cell receptor beta chains below, sequenced in a study of post-analysis software for immune sequencing data. General study findings and limits: In patients, TRBV5-6, TRBV5-1 and TRBV20-1 belonged to five TRBV segments found more frequently than in controls.

What these receptors recognize is not known. Every TCR beta cDNA library bore unique molecular identifiers. TCRdb ran MiXCR on the PCR reads and lists one entry per CDR3 protein. The sample has 750,000 to 950,000 distinct CDR3 sequences; 53% are singletons. The sequenced material came from blood. The source of these receptors is a girl aged 5 to 17 with multiple sclerosis.

The V and J genes are TRBV5-1 and TRBJ2-3; D might be TRBD2 (6 bases). With 0 bases removed from V and 0 bases from J, the gap between germline ends came to 14 bases. CDR3 length equals 17 residues. In germline, CDR1 is SGHRS, CDR2 YFSETQ. For the CDR3, the DNA is TGCGCCAGCAGCTTGGAGCCCCTGGGGACTAGCACAGATACGCAGTATTTT. Translation gives CASSLEPLGTSTDTQYF.

The J gene is TRBJ2-1, the V gene TRBV20-1; 7 bases match TRBD2. The CDR3 consists of 14 residues. CDR1 and CDR2 (germline): DFQATT, SNEGSKA (reference sequence). V lost 6 bases to trimming and J lost 8 bases; unmatched junction nucleotides: 13. DNA of the CDR3: TGCAGTGCCCGAACCTTGCGGGAGTTGTATGAGCAGTTCTTC. As protein: CSARTLRELYEQFF.

This chain joins TRBV7-6 and TRBJ2-3, with D perhaps TRBD1 (6 bases). Germline CDR1 reads SGHVS; CDR2 reads FNYEAQ. Trimming left V 0 bases short and J 4 bases short, with 17 bases between. There are 17 residues in the CDR3. The CDR3 region has the DNA TGTGCCAGCAGCTTAGCGGCTTTCGCAGGGGCGGCAGATACGCAGTATTTT. It codes for CASSLAAFAGAADTQYF.

This chain connects TRBV6-6 to TRBJ2-4, with TRBD2 matching over 8 bases. Per germline, CDR1 MNHNY and CDR2 SVGAGI (reference sequence). The length of the CDR3 is 17 residues. After removal of 6 bases from V and 13 bases from J, the junction contained 23 bases not matched to a gene. CDR3 coding DNA: TGTGCCAGCAGGATCTTACCTGCGGGGGGATTCTACAATGAGCAGTACTTC. The encoded protein is CASRILPAGGFYNEQYF.

The genes are TRBV5-1 and TRBJ2-4, with D possibly matching TRBD1 (5 bases). Trimming cost V 3 bases and J 8 bases, with 12 bases left between them. The CDR3 is made up of 13 amino acids. Germline loops: CDR1 SGHRS, CDR2 YFSETQ. The CDR3: CASSSAGQDIQYF. CDR3 coding DNA: TGCGCCAGCAGCTCGGCAGGGCAGGACATTCAGTACTTC.

The chain carries TRBV13 and TRBJ2-1; no clear D. The V gene's germline CDR1 is PRHDT and CDR2 FYEKMQ (reference sequence). The CDR3 covers 13 residues. V shed 5 bases and J shed 5 bases, with 10 bases lying between them. CDR3 sequence (DNA): TGTGCCAGCAGCCCCCCCTACGACAATGAGCAGTTCTTC. Protein: CASSPPYDNEQFF.

The chain uses TRBV29-1 and TRBJ1-1; D gene unclear. The V and J ends lost 5 bases and 0 bases respectively, with 10 bases between them. Germline V gene sequence: CDR1 SQVTM, CDR2 ANQGSEA. The CDR3 consists of 13 residues. CDR3 sequence reads: CSVKTLMNTEAFF. In DNA, the CDR3 is TGCAGCGTTAAGACATTGATGAACACTGAAGCTTTCTTT.

This chain links TRBV7-8 with TRBJ2-1; no reliable D call. V was cut by 0 bases and J by 8 bases, with 11 bases left in between. This CDR3 region has 14 residues. Germline V gene lookup returns CDR1 SGHVS and CDR2 FQNEAQ. The CDR3 is CASSLAPSRYEQFF. In nucleotides, the CDR3 is TGTGCCAGCAGCTTAGCCCCGTCCCGGTATGAGCAGTTCTTC.

The chain links TRBV7-9 to TRBJ2-7; 9 bases are a match to TRBD1. Germline CDR1 reads SEHNR; CDR2 reads FQNEAQ (reference sequence). This CDR3 contains 16 residues. V was pared by 0 bases and J by 2 bases, with 5 bases of the junction left unmatched. CDR3 DNA: TGTGCCAGCAGCTTAGCCGCGGGACAGGGTACCTACGAGCAGTACTTC. Amino acid sequence: CASSLAAGQGTYEQYF.

The chain has TRBV20-1 and TRBJ2-1; possibly TRBD2 for D (5 bases). Germline CDR1 reads DFQATT; CDR2 reads SNEGSKA (reference sequence). The CDR3 sequence is 14 residues long. The V gene lost 0 bases and the J gene lost 11 bases, with 17 bases spanning the gap. For the CDR3, the DNA is TGCAGTGCTAGAGATACCAAAGGACTCCCCAAGCAGTTCTTC. This gives the protein CSARDTKGLPKQFF.

This clonotype was observed a few times. The chain uses TRBV7-2 and TRBJ2-7; D remains unclear. With 5 bases removed from V and 4 bases from J, the gap between germline ends came to 9 bases. Germline lookup yields CDR1 SGHTA and CDR2 FQGNSA. The CDR3 contains 12 residues. As DNA, the CDR3 is TGTGCCAGCAGCCCCCCCTTTTACGAGCAGTACTTC. It specifies CASSPPFYEQYF. Supplemented by reference TRBV7-2 and TRBJ2-7, the full variable domain reads GAGVSQSPSNKVTEKGKDVELRCDPISGHTALYWYRQSLGQGLEFLIYFQGNSAPDKSGLPSDRFSAERTGGSVSTLTIQRTQQEDSAVYLCASSPPFYEQYFGPGTRLTVT.

The rearrangement links TRBV5-1 to TRBJ1-4; TRBD1 agrees at 9 bases. The germline gives CDR1 SGHRS, CDR2 YFSETQ. The V and J ends lost 4 bases and 6 bases, in that order; junction bases with no gene match: 10. This CDR3 spans 16 amino acids. In nucleotides, the CDR3 is TGCGCCAGCAGCCCTGGAGTGGGACAGGGACATGAAAAACTGTTTTTT. Its translation: CASSPGVGQGHEKLFF.

The chain recombines TRBV20-1 with TRBJ2-7, with 12 nucleotides matching TRBD2. The J call may be faulty, since TRBJ2-5 better matches the DNA end. Germline loops: CDR1 DFQATT, CDR2 SNEGSKA (reference sequence). CDR3 length equals 15 residues. CDR3 coding DNA: TGCAGTGCTAGAGATCTAGCGGGAGGGCCTGAGACCCAGTACTTC. Translating it yields CSARDLAGGPETQYF.

J is TRBJ2-4 and V is TRBV6-2 or TRBV6-3; 9 bases are a match to TRBD1. V lost 5 bases to trimming and J lost 9 bases; unmatched junction nucleotides: 2. Germline lookup yields CDR1 MNHEY and CDR2 SVGEGT. The CDR3 has 12 residues. The CDR3 loop is CASSGQGLIQYF. The CDR3 nucleotides are TGTGCCAGCAGTGGACAGGGGCTCATTCAGTACTTC.

V is TRBV21-1 and J is TRBJ2-3; the table's TRBD1 call for D was not verified on the DNA. TRBV21-1 is a listed pseudogene. This CDR3 region has 14 residues. DNA of the CDR3: TGTGCCAGCATACCCGGGACAGTCACAGATACGCAGTATTTT. The encoded protein is CASIPGTVTDTQYF.

This CDR3 is CASSLGGKAYEQYF. CDR3 sequence (DNA): TGTGCCAGCAGTTTGGGCGGGAAAGCCTACGAGCAGTACTTC. The rearrangement links TRBV28 to TRBJ2-4; perhaps TRBD2 as D (6 bases). The DNA end is more similar to TRBJ2-7, so the J call may be wrong. The CDR3 runs to 14 residues. Germline V CDR1 and CDR2: MDHEN, SYDVKM.

The J gene is TRBJ2-1, the V gene TRBV12-3 or TRBV12-4, with D maybe TRBD2 (6 bases). CDR3 length: 13 amino acids. With 6 bases removed from V and 10 bases from J, the gap between germline ends came to 16 bases. Here the CDR3 reads CASSRRAQGEQFF. CDR3 bases: TGTGCCAGCAGCCGGAGGGCCCAAGGAGAGCAGTTCTTC.

This clonotype has more than one count but fewer than ten. V and J are TRBV11-2 and TRBJ2-5; D is possibly TRBD2 (7 bases). V shed 5 bases and J shed 1 base, with 17 bases lying between them. The germline gives CDR1 SGHAT, CDR2 FQNNGV. The CDR3 is 16 residues long. This CDR3 reads CASSLRARGLQETQYF. As DNA, the CDR3 is TGTGCCAGCAGCCTGCGGGCGCGGGGGCTCCAAGAGACCCAGTACTTC.

The chain has TRBV20-1 and TRBJ2-2, with D possibly being TRBD1 or TRBD2 (5 bases each). The germline V gene has CDR1 DFQATT and CDR2 SNEGSKA (reference sequence). Trimming removed 3 bases at V and 5 bases at J, with 7 bases between. The CDR3 sequence is 12 residues long. DNA for the CDR3: TGCAGTGCTAGTGGGGGAACCGGGGAGCTGTTTTTT. It yields the protein CSASGGTGELFF.

The V and J genes are TRBV7-2 and TRBJ1-2, with a possible D match to TRBD1 (6 bases). V lost 1 base and J 5 bases, leaving 20 bases between the germline ends. Germline values: CDR1 SGHTA, CDR2 FQGNSA. The CDR3 sequence is 17 residues long. The CDR3 protein is CASSLDVRGGRSYGYTF. The CDR3 nucleotides read TGTGCCAGCAGCTTAGATGTGCGGGGGGGGCGTAGTTATGGCTACACCTTC. The variable domain in full, with the rest retrieved from reference TRBV7-2 and TRBJ1-2, is GAGVSQSPSNKVTEKGKDVELRCDPISGHTALYWYRQSLGQGLEFLIYFQGNSAPDKSGLPSDRFSAERTGGSVSTLTIQRTQQEDSAVYLCASSLDVRGGRSYGYTFGSGTRLTVV.

This chain uses TRBV4-1 with TRBJ2-5; TRBD2 matches 9 bases. CDR3 size: 16 residues. The germline gives CDR1 MGHRA, CDR2 YSYEKL. J lost 4 bases, V lost 2 bases, and 8 bases had no gene match. Here the CDR3 DNA reads TGCGCCAGCAGCCAAAGGGGCGGGGGGGCCGGAGAGACCCAGTACTTC. Residues: CASSQRGGGAGETQYF.

This clonotype was seen more than once but under ten times. V is TRBV9 and J is TRBJ2-7, with D unresolved. The CDR3 length is 14 residues. Trimming removed 0 bases from V and 3 bases from J, with 10 bases in between. The germline CDR1 and CDR2 sequences are SGDLS and YYNGEE. The CDR3 sequence is CASSVAAMDYEQYF. CDR3 nucleotides: TGTGCCAGCAGCGTAGCTGCCATGGACTACGAGCAGTACTTC.

V usage is TRBV29-1 and J usage is TRBJ2-1; D call uncertain. V lost 4 bases to trimming and J lost 5 bases, with 6 bases between them. The germline V gene encodes CDR1 SQVTM and CDR2 ANQGSEA. CDR3 size: 11 residues. The CDR3 DNA follows: TGCAGCGTTGTCGGCCACAATGAGCAGTTCTTC. It is translated as CSVVGHNEQFF.

The V gene is TRBV9, the J gene TRBJ2-3; D is unclear. This CDR3 is 19 amino acids long. Trimming took 0 bases from V and 4 from J, leaving 24 bases between them. Germline CDR1 SGDLS, CDR2 YYNGEE. The CDR3 region has the DNA TGTGCCAGCAGCGTAGATCCGCTGTTAATCCCCCGGTCCGCAGATACGCAGTATTTT. It specifies CASSVDPLLIPRSADTQYF.